A selection of T cell receptor beta chains follows, all from one sample in a study of blood T cell repertoires in COVID-19. Assay used: immunoSEQ multiplex PCR; TCRdb lists only in-frame clones, some missing. Altogether more than 60,000 clones are present, approximately 86% being singletons, with the ten largest covering about 6%. The specimen sequenced was peripheral blood. The receptors shown here come from a man older than 75 with COVID-19, enrolled during active disease. Both conserved end residues are part of each CDR3. A D gene is named only where the DNA matches it firmly. Where a row states a size, it is once, few, many or the class of an expanded clone; other rows omit it.

CDR3nt | CDR3aa | j_gene | d_gene | abundance | v_gene
TGCGCCAGCAGCATTGGGACAAGGGAGAGGGAGACCCAGTACTTC | CASSIGTRERETQYF | TRBJ2-5 | NA | NA | TRBV5-1
TGCAGCGTTGAATTGCAGGGGGCCGACACTGAAGCTTTCTTT | CSVELQGADTEAFF | TRBJ1-1 | TRBD1 | NA | TRBV29-1
TGTGCCAGCTCACCGGGACAGGCTGTGGGCACTGAAGCTTTCTTT | CASSPGQAVGTEAFF | TRBJ1-1 | TRBD1 | NA | TRBV18
TGTGCCAGCAGCGTATCCGGCCAAGAGACCCAGTACTTC | CASSVSGQETQYF | TRBJ2-5 | NA | NA | TRBV9
TGTGCCAGCAGCGTAGGACAGGGCTCTGGAAACACCATATATTTT | CASSVGQGSGNTIYF | TRBJ1-3 | TRBD1 | NA | TRBV9
TGTGCCAGTAGTGGGACAGCGGCCGACAATCAGCCCCAGCATTTT | CASSGTAADNQPQHF | TRBJ1-5 | TRBD1 | NA | TRBV19
TGCGCCAGCAGCCAATTCGAGGAAACAGGAGCTAATTCACCCCTCCACTTT | CASSQFEETGANSPLHF | TRBJ1-6 | NA | few | TRBV4-3
TGTGCCACCATGGGTCGAGGGTACACTGAAGCTTTCTTT | CATMGRGYTEAFF | TRBJ1-1 | NA | NA | TRBV28
TGTGCCAGCAGCTTAGGTACAGGGTATGGCCACACCTTC | CASSLGTGYGHTF | TRBJ1-2 | NA | NA | TRBV7-9
TGTGCCAGCAGCTCCCCAGGGCTGGGGGACTCCACTGAAGCTTTCTTT | CASSSPGLGDSTEAFF | TRBJ1-1 | NA | NA | TRBV11-3
TGTGCCAGCACTACCACAGGGGGCGGAGGCAATCAGCCCCAGCATTTT | CASTTTGGGGNQPQHF | TRBJ1-5 | TRBD1 | NA | TRBV2
TGTGCCAGCAGTCAGGGGGACGGCTACACCTTC | CASSQGDGYTF | TRBJ1-2 | TRBD1 | NA | TRBV2
TGTGCCAGCAGTTTTCCAAGGACTAGCGGGGGCTATGAGCAGTTCTTC | CASSFPRTSGGYEQFF | TRBJ2-1 | TRBD2 | NA | TRBV6-5
TGCGCCAGCAGCCTACAGGGTCGGGCTAATGAAAAACTGTTTTTT | CASSLQGRANEKLFF | TRBJ1-4 | NA | NA | TRBV5-1
TGCGCCAGCAGCCAAGATGACAGGTACGAGCAGTACTTC | CASSQDDRYEQYF | TRBJ2-7 | NA | NA | TRBV4-1
TGTGCCAGTACCCCTGGGACAGGGATTCACAATGAGCAGTTCTTC | CASTPGTGIHNEQFF | TRBJ2-1 | TRBD1 | NA | TRBV19
TGTGCCAGCAGCCAAGATTCAGGCAGCACAGATACGCAGTATTTT | CASSQDSGSTDTQYF | TRBJ2-3 | NA | once | TRBV4-2
TGTGCCAGCAGCTTCCGTAGCGGGGGGGCCTCAGATACGCAGTATTTT | CASSFRSGGASDTQYF | TRBJ2-3 | TRBD2 | NA | TRBV7-8
TGCGCCAGCACTCCGGGACAGGGCGGTGAAAAACTGTTTTTT | CASTPGQGGEKLFF | TRBJ1-4 | TRBD1 | NA | TRBV5-1
TGTGCCAGCAGCCAAGACCAGGGGGCCTGGACCGGGGAGCTGTTTTTT | CASSQDQGAWTGELFF | TRBJ2-2 | TRBD1 | NA | TRBV4-2
TGTGCCAGCAGCTTGGGCGGGGCTCGACAACAGCCCCAGCATTTT | CASSLGGARQQPQHF | TRBJ1-5 | NA | NA | TRBV13
TGTGCCAGCAGCCCACAGGGGTTTGGGCAGCCCCAGCATTTT | CASSPQGFGQPQHF | TRBJ1-5 | TRBD1 | NA | TRBV7-9
TGTGCCAGCAGCTTCCCCGGGGTCGAGAACACTGAAGCTTTCTTT | CASSFPGVENTEAFF | TRBJ1-1 | NA | NA | TRBV5-8
TGTGCCAGCAGCAAAACAGGGATCTCCTACGAGCAGTACTTC | CASSKTGISYEQYF | TRBJ2-7 | NA | few | TRBV21-1
TGTGCCAGCAGCTTAGCGAGGACAGGGGCCGCCCAAGAGACCCAGTACTTC | CASSLARTGAAQETQYF | TRBJ2-5 | TRBD1 | NA | TRBV7-8
TGTGCCAGCAGCTCCAGCAGGGACACTGAAGCTTTCTTT | CASSSSRDTEAFF | TRBJ1-1 | NA | NA | TRBV7-3
TGTGCCACCAGTGATTTACGGACAGGGGGCAGGGAAGAGACCCAGTACTTC | CATSDLRTGGREETQYF | TRBJ2-5 | TRBD1 | once | TRBV24-1
TGCAGTGCTAGTATCGGAGGTAACACTGAAGCTTTCTTT | CSASIGGNTEAFF | TRBJ1-1 | NA | NA | TRBV20-1
TGTGCCAGCAGCTTATACGCCGGGACAGCGGTATACTTC | CASSLYAGTAVYF | TRBJ1-2 | TRBD1 | NA | TRBV7-8
TGTGCCAGCAGCAAAGTAAGGGCAGGGTCGGGCACCGGGGAGCTGTTTTTT | CASSKVRAGSGTGELFF | TRBJ2-2 | NA | NA | TRBV21-1
TGTGCCAGCAGCCAAAACCCCTCCGGGGGTACGAACACCGGGGAGCTGTTTTTT | CASSQNPSGGTNTGELFF | TRBJ2-2 | NA | NA | TRBV4-2
TGTGCCATCAGTAGCGGGGGGGACACAGATACGCAGTATTTT | CAISSGGDTDTQYF | TRBJ2-3 | TRBD2 | few | TRBV10-3
TGTGCCAGCAGCCCCCGCGCAGGGCACAATGAGCAGTTCTTC | CASSPRAGHNEQFF | TRBJ2-1 | NA | NA | TRBV7-3
TGTGCCAGTAGTCCGACTCGACAGGGGTACTATGGCTACACCTTC | CASSPTRQGYYGYTF | TRBJ1-2 | TRBD1 | once | TRBV19
TGTGCCAGCAGCGGGAGACAGGGGGCCTACGAGCAGTACTTC | CASSGRQGAYEQYF | TRBJ2-7 | TRBD1 | NA | TRBV7-8
TGTGCCAGCAGCCGTACAGCGGACTATGGCTACACCTTC | CASSRTADYGYTF | TRBJ1-2 | NA | few | TRBV12-3/TRBV12-4
TGTGCCAGCAGCCCAGGGGACTATGGCTACACCTTC | CASSPGDYGYTF | TRBJ1-2 | NA | NA | TRBV9
TGTGCCAGCGTGGCCGGGACAGGGGGGCAAGAGACCCAGTACTTC | CASVAGTGGQETQYF | TRBJ2-5 | TRBD1 | NA | TRBV27
TGCGCCAGCAGCCAAGAGACGGGGATCCAGGGGTACTCCTACGAGCAGTACTTC | CASSQETGIQGYSYEQYF | TRBJ2-7 | NA | NA | TRBV4-1